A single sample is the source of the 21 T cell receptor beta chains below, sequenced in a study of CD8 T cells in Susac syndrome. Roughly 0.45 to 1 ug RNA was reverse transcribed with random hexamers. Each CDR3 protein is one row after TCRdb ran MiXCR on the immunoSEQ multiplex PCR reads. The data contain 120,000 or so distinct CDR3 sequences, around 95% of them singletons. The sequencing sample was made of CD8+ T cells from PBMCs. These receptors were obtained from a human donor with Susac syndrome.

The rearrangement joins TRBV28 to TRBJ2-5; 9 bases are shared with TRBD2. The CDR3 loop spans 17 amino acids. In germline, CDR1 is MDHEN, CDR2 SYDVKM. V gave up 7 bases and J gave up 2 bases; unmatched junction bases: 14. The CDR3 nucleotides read TGTGCCAGCACACCGACGCTAGCGGGGAACACACAAGAGACCCAGTACTTC. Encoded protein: CASTPTLAGNTQETQYF.

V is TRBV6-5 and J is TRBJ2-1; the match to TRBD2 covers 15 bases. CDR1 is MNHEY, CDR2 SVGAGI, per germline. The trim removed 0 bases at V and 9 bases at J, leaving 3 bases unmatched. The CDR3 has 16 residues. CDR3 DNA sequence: TGTGCCAGCAGTTACTCGGGACTAGCGGGAGGTAGTGAGCAGTTCTTC. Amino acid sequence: CASSYSGLAGGSEQFF.

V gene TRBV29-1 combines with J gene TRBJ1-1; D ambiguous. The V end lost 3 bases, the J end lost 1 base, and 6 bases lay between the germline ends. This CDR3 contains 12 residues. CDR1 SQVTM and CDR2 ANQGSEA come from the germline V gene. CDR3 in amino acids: CSVDSGNTEAFF. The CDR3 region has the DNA TGCAGCGTTGACAGCGGGAACACTGAAGCTTTCTTT. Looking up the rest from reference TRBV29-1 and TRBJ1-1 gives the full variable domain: SAVISQKPSRDICQRGTSLTIQCQVDSQVTMMFWYRQQPGQSLTLIATANQGSEATYESGFVIDKFPISRPNLTFSTLTVSNMSPEDSSIYLCSVDSGNTEAFFGQGTRLTVV.

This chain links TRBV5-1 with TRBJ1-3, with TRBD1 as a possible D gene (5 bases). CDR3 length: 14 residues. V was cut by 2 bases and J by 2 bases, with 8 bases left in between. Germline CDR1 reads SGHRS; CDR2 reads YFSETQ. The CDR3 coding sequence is TGCGCCAGCAGCTTCGCGGGGGCTGGAAACACCATATATTTT. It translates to CASSFAGAGNTIYF.

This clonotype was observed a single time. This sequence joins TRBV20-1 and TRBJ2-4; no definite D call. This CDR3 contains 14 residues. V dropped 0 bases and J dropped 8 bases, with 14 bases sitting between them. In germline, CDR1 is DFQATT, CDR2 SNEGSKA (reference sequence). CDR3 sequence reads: CSARDPLRSDIQYF. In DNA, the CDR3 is TGCAGTGCTAGAGATCCGCTAAGGTCGGACATTCAGTACTTC.

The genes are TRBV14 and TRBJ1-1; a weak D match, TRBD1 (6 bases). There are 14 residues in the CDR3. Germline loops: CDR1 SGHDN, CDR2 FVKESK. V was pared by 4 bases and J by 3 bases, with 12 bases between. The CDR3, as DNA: TGTGCCAGCAGCCGGTGGGGGCGCGACACTGAAGCTTTCTTT. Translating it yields CASSRWGRDTEAFF.

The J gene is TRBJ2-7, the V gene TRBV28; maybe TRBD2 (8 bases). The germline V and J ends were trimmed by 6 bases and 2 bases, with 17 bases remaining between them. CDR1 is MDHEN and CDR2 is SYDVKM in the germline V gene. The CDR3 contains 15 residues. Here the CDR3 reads CASSPAGDRAYEQYF. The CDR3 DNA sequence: TGTGCCAGCAGCCCAGCGGGGGACAGAGCCTACGAGCAGTACTTC. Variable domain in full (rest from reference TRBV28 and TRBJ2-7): DVKVTQSSRYLVKRTGEKVFLECVQDMDHENMFWYRQDPGLGLRLIYFSYDVKMKEKGDIPEGYSVSREKKERFSLILESASTNQTSMYLCASSPAGDRAYEQYFGPGTRLTVT.

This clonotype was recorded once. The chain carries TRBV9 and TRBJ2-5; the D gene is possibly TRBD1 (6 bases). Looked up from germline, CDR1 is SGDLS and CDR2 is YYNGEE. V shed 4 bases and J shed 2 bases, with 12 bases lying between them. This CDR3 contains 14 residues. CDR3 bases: TGTGCCAGCAGCTCGAGACAGGCTCAAGAGACCCAGTACTTC. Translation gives CASSSRQAQETQYF.

The CDR3 region has the DNA TGTGCCAGCAGCTTGATTTCCCTCGACAGGGTCTATGGCTACACCTTC. This gives the protein CASSLISLDRVYGYTF. The V gene is TRBV13, the J gene TRBJ1-2; 7 bases align to TRBD1. CDR1 and CDR2 (germline): PRHDT, FYEKMQ (reference sequence). CDR3 size: 16 residues. With 3 bases clipped from V and 4 bases from J, the junction kept 11 bases outside the gene matches. Full variable domain (missing parts from reference TRBV13 and TRBJ1-2): AAGVIQSPRHLIKEKRETATLKCYPIPRHDTVYWYQQGPGQDPQFLISFYEKMQSDKGSIPDRFSAQQFSDYHSELNMSSLELGDSALYFCASSLISLDRVYGYTFGSGTRLTVV.

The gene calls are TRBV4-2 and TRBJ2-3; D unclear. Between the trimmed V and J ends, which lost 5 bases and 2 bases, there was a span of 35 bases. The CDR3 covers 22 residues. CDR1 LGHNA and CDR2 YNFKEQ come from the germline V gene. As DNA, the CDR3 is TGTGCCAGCAGCACTGGTGTCTGGGCGAAGGCAGGACCCCGCCGCCCCACAGATACGCAGTATTTT. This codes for CASSTGVWAKAGPRRPTDTQYF.

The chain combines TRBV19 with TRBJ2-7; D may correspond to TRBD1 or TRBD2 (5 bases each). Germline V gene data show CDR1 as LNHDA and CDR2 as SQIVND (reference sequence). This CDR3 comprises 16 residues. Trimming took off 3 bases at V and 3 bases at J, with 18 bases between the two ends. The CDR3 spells CASSMGTPTRLYEQYF. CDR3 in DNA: TGTGCCAGTAGTATGGGGACGCCGACCCGACTCTACGAGCAGTACTTC. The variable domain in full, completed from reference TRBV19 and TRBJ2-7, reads DGGITQSPKYLFRKEGQNVTLSCEQNLNHDAMYWYRQDPGQGLRLIYYSQIVNDFQKGDIAEGYSVSREKKESFPLTVTSAQKNPTAFYLCASSMGTPTRLYEQYFGPGTRLTVT.

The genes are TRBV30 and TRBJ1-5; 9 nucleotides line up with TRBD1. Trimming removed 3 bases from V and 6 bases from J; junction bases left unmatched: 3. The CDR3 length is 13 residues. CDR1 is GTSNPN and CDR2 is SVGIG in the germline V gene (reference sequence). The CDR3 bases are TGTGCCTGGAGAGCGGACAGGGGTCAGCCCCAGCATTTT. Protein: CAWRADRGQPQHF.

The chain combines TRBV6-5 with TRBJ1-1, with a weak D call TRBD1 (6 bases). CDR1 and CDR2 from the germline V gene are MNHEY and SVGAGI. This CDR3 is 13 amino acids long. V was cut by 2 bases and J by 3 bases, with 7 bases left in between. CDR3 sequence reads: CASSYRGDTEAFF. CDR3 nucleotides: TGTGCCAGCAGTTACAGGGGGGACACTGAAGCTTTCTTT.

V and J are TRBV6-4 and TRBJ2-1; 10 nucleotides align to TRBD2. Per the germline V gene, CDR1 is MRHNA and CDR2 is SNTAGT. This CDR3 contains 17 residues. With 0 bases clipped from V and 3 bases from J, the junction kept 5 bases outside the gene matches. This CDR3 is CASSDSGLAGDYNEQFF. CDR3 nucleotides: TGTGCCAGCAGTGACTCAGGCCTAGCGGGAGACTACAATGAGCAGTTCTTC.

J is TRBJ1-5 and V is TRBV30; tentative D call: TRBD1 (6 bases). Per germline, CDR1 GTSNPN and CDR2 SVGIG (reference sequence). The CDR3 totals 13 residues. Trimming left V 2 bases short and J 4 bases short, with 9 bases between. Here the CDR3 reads CAWSSDRNQPQHF. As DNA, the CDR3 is TGTGCCTGGAGTAGCGACAGGAATCAGCCCCAGCATTTT.

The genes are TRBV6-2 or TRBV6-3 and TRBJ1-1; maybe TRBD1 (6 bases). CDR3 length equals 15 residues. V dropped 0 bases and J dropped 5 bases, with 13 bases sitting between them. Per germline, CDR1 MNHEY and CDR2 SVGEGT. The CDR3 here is CASSYSAEGGTEAFF. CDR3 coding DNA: TGTGCCAGCAGTTACTCGGCCGAGGGGGGTACTGAAGCTTTCTTT.

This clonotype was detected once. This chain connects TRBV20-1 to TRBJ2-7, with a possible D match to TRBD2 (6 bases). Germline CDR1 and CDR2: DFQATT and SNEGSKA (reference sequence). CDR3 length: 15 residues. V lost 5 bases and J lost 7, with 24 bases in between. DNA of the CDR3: TGCAGTGCTTCGGATACGGGACTGGCCGTCGGGGAGCAGTACTTC. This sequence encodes CSASDTGLAVGEQYF.

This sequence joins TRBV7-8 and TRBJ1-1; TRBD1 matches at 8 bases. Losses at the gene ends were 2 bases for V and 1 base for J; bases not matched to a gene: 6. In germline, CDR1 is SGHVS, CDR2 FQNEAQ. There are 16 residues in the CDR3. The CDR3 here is CASSLFADRGNTEAFF. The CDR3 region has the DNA TGTGCCAGCAGCTTATTTGCTGACAGGGGGAACACTGAAGCTTTCTTT. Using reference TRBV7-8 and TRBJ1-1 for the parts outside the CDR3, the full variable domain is GAGVSQSPRYKVAKRGQDVALRCDPISGHVSLFWYQQALGQGPEFLTYFQNEAQLDKSGLPSDRFFAERPEGSVSTLKIQRTQQEDSAVYLCASSLFADRGNTEAFFGQGTRLTVV.

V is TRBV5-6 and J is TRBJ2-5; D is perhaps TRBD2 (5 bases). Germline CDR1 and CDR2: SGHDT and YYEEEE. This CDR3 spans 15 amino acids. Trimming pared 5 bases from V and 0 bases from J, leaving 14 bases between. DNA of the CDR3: TGTGCCAGCAGACGTACTTGGGGAGACCAAGAGACCCAGTACTTC. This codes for CASRRTWGDQETQYF.

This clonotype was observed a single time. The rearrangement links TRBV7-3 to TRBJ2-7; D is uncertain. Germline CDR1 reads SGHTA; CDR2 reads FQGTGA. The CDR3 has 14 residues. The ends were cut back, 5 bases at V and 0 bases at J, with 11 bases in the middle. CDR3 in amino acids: CASSTRYLSYEQYF. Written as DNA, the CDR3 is TGTGCCAGCAGCACGAGGTACCTCTCCTACGAGCAGTACTTC.

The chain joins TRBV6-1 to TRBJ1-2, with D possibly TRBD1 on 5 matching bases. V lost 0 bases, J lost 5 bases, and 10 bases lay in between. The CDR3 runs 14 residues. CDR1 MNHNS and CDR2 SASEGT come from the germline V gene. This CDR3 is CASSEALGEYGYTF. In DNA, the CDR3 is TGTGCCAGCAGTGAAGCGCTGGGGGAATATGGCTACACCTTC.